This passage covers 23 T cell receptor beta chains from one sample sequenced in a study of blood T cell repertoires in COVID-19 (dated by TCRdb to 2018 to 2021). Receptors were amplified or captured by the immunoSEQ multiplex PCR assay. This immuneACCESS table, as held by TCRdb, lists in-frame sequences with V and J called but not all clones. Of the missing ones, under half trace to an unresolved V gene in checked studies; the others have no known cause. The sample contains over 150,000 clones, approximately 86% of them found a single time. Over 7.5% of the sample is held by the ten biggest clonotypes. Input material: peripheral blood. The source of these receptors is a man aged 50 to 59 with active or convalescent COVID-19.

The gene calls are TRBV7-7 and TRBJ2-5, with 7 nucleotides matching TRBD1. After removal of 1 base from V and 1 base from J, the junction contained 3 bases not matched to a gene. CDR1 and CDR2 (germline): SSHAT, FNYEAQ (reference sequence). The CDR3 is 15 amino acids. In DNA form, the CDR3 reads TGTGCCAGCAGCTTAGGGGGGACAGTCCAAGAGACCCAGTACTTC. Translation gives CASSLGGTVQETQYF.

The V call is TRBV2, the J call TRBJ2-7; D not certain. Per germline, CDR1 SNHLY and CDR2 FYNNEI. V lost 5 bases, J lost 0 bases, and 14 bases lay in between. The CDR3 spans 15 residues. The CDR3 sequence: CASSSKASSSYEQYF. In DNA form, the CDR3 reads TGTGCCAGCAGTTCCAAAGCTTCTAGCTCCTACGAGCAGTACTTC.

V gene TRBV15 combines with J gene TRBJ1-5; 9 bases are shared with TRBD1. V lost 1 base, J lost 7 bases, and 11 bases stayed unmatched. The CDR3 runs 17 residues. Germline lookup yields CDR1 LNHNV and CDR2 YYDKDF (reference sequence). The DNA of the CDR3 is TGTGCCACCAGCAGAGGAACGGCGGGACAGGGTGGACAGCCCCAGCATTTT. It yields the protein CATSRGTAGQGGQPQHF.

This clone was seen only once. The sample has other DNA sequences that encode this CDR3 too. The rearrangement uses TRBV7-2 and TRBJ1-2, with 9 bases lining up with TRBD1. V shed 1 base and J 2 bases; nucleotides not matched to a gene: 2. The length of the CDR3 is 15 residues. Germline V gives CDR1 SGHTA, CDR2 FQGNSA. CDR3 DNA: TGTGCCAGCAGCTTAGTAACAGGGGGCAACTATGGCTACACCTTC. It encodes CASSLVTGGNYGYTF.

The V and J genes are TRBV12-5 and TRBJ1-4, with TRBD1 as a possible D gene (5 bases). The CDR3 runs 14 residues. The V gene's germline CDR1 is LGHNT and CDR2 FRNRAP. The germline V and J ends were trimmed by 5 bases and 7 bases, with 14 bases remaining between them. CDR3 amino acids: CASGTQGYGEKLFF. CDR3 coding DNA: TGTGCTAGTGGTACCCAGGGTTATGGTGAAAAACTGTTTTTT.

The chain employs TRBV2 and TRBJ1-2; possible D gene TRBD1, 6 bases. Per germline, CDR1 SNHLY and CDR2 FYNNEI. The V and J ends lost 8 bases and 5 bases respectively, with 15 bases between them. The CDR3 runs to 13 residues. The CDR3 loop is CASHPGQTYGYTF. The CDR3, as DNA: TGTGCCAGCCACCCGGGACAAACTTATGGCTACACCTTC.

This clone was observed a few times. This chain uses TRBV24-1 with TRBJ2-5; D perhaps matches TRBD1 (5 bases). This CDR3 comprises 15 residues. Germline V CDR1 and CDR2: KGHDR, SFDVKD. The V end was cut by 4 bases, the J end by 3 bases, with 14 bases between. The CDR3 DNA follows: TGTGCCACCAGTGAGCACCGCACAGGAAAAGAGACCCAGTACTTC. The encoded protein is CATSEHRTGKETQYF.

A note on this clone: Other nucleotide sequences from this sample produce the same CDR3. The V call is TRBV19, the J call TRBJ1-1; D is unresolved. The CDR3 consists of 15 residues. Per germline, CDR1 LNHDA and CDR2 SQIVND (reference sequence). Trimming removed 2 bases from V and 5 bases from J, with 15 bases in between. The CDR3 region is CASSIPGGRWTEAFF. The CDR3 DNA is TGTGCCAGTAGTATACCAGGAGGCCGGTGGACTGAAGCTTTCTTT. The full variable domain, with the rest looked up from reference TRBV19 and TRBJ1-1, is DGGITQSPKYLFRKEGQNVTLSCEQNLNHDAMYWYRQDPGQGLRLIYYSQIVNDFQKGDIAEGYSVSREKKESFPLTVTSAQKNPTAFYLCASSIPGGRWTEAFFGQGTRLTVV.

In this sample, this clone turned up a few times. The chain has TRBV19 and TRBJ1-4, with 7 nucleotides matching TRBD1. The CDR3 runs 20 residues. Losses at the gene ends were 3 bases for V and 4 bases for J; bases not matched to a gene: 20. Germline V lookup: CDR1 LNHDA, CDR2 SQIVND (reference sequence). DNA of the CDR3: TGTGCCAGTAGTATCCCCTCCGGGACAGCTTCAGTTAGAGATAATGAAAAACTGTTTTTT. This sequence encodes CASSIPSGTASVRDNEKLFF.

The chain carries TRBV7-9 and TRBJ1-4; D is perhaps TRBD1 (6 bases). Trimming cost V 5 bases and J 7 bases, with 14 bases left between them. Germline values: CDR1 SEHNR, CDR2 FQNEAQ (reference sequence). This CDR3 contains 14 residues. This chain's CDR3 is CASSHGGASEKLFF. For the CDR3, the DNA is TGTGCCAGCAGCCACGGGGGGGCGAGTGAAAAACTGTTTTTT.

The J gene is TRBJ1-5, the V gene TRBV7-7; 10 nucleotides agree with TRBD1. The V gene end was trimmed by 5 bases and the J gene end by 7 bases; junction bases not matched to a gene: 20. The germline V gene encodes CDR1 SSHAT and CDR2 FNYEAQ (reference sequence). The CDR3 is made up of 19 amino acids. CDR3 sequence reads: CASSPTDLGTGEGKQPQHF. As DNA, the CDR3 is TGTGCCAGCAGCCCTACGGACCTAGGGACAGGGGAGGGGAAACAGCCCCAGCATTTT.

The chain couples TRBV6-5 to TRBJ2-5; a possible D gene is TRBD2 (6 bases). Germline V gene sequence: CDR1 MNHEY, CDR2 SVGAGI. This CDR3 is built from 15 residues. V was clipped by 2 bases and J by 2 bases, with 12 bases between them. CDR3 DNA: TGTGCCAGCAGTTACGCAGGAGGGGTACAAGAGACCCAGTACTTC. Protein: CASSYAGGVQETQYF.

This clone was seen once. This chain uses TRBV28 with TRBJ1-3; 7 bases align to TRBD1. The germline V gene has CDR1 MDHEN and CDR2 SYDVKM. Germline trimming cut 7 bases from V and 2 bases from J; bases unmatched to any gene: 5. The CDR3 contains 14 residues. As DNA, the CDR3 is TGTGCCAGCACCAACAGGGGAACTGGAAACACCATATATTTT. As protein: CASTNRGTGNTIYF. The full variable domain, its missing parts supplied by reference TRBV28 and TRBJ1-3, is DVKVTQSSRYLVKRTGEKVFLECVQDMDHENMFWYRQDPGLGLRLIYFSYDVKMKEKGDIPEGYSVSREKKERFSLILESASTNQTSMYLCASTNRGTGNTIYFGEGSWLTVV.

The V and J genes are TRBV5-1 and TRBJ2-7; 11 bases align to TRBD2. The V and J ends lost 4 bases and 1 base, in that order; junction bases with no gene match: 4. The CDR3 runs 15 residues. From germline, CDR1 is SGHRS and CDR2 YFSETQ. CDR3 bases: TGCGCCAGCAGCGGGCTAGCGGGAGGTTCCTACGAGCAGTACTTC. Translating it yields CASSGLAGGSYEQYF.

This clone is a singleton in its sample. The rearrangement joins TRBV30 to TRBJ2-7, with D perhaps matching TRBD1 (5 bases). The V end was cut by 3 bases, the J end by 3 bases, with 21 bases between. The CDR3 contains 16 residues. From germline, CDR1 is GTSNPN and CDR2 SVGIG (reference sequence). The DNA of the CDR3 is TGTGCCTGGAGCTCGTCTGCAGGGAACTATTTCTACGAGCAGTACTTC. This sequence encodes CAWSSSAGNYFYEQYF.

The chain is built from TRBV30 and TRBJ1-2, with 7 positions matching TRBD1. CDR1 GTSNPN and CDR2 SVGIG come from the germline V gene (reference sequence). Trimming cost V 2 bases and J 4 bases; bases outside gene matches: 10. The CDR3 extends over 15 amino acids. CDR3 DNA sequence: TGTGCCTGGAGTCCCCCCGGGACAGCAGTCTATGGCTACACCTTC. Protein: CAWSPPGTAVYGYTF.

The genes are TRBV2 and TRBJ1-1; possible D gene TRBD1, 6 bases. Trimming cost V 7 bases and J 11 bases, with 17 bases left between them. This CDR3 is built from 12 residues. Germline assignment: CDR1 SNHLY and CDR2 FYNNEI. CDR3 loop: CASTAGAREAFF. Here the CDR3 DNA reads TGTGCCAGCACCGCAGGGGCCAGAGAGGCTTTCTTT.

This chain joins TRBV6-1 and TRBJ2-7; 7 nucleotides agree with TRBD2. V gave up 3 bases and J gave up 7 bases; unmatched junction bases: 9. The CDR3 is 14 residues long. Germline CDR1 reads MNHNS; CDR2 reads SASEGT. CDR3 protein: CASSEASGVWEQYF. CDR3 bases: TGTGCCAGCAGTGAGGCTAGCGGAGTCTGGGAGCAGTACTTC.

CDR3 residues: CASSSRLASSYNEQFF. The CDR3 nucleotides are TGTGCCAGCAGTTCTCGACTAGCGTCCTCCTACAATGAGCAGTTCTTC. The chain links TRBV28 to TRBJ2-1; 8 bases are a match to TRBD2. The J segment lost 0 bases and the V segment lost 4 bases, leaving 5 bases of the junction unmatched. The CDR3 has 16 amino acids. Germline V gene sequence: CDR1 MDHEN, CDR2 SYDVKM.

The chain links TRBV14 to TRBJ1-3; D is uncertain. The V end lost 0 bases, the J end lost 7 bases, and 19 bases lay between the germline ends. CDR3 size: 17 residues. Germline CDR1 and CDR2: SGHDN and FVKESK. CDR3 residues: CASSQDGVTALWNTIYF. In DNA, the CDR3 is TGTGCCAGCAGCCAAGATGGCGTTACAGCCCTGTGGAACACCATATATTTT. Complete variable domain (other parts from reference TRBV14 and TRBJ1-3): EAGVTQFPSHSVIEKGQTVTLRCDPISGHDNLYWYRRVMGKEIKFLLHFVKESKQDESGMPNNRFLAERTGGTYSTLKVQPAELEDSGVYFCASSQDGVTALWNTIYFGEGSWLTVV.

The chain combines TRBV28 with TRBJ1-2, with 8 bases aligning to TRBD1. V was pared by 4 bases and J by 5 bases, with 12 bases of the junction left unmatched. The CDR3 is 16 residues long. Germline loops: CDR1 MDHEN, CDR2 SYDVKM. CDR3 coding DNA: TGTGCCAGCAGTTCCAACAGACAGGGGCAAGTTTATGGCTACACCTTC. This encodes CASSSNRQGQVYGYTF.

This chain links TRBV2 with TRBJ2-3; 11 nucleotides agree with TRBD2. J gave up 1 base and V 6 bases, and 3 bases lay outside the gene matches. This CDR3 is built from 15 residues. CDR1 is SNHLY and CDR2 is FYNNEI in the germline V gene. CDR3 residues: CASRATSGGTDTQYF. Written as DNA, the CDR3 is TGTGCCAGCAGGGCGACTAGCGGGGGCACAGATACGCAGTATTTT.

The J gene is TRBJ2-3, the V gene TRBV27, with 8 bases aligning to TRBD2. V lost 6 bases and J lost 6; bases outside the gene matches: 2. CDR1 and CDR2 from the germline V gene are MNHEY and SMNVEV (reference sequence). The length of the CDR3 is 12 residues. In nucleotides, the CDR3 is TGTGCCAGCAGGGTAGCGGGGGATACGCAGTATTTT. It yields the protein CASRVAGDTQYF.